These 27 T cell receptor beta chains were sequenced from one sample in a study of immune evolution from preneoplasia to lung adenocarcinoma (dated by TCRdb to the early 2020s). Library preparation employed the immunoSEQ multiplex PCR assay. TCRdb carries this immuneACCESS record with in-frame sequences only. Its versions omit some clonotypes, under half of them owing to an unresolved V gene in the studies checked, with the rest unexplained. This sample is represented by about 7,500 clones; approximately 85% of them were singletons. In total, the top ten clones hold more than 2% of the sample. Sequencing was carried out using FFPE minimally invasive lung adenocarcinoma tissue. The cell subset or site label for this specimen denotes: micro-invasive lung adenocarcinoma (MIA). The receptors were gathered from an older person with lung adenocarcinoma.

The genes are TRBV10-3 and TRBJ2-5; 8 nucleotides agree with TRBD1. CDR1 and CDR2 from the germline V gene are ENHRY and SYGVKD. This CDR3 spans 14 amino acids. V trimming: 4 bases; J trimming: 3 bases; junction bases outside the gene matches: 4. CDR3 sequence: CAISGLTGEETQYF. CDR3 DNA sequence: TGTGCCATCAGTGGCCTGACAGGGGAAGAGACCCAGTACTTC.

J is TRBJ1-5 and V is TRBV2; TRBD1 might be the D (5 bases). Germline V gene lookup returns CDR1 SNHLY and CDR2 FYNNEI. The CDR3 spans 13 residues. V was cut by 8 bases and J by 1 base, with 9 bases left in between. CDR3 region: CASRGVSNQPQHF. DNA for the CDR3: TGTGCCAGCCGGGGGGTAAGCAATCAGCCCCAGCATTTT.

The chain uses TRBV4-3 and TRBJ2-7; a possible D gene is TRBD2 (6 bases). Germline V gene data show CDR1 as LGHNA and CDR2 as YSLEER. The CDR3 is made up of 13 amino acids. The V end lost 3 bases, the J end lost 3 bases, and 9 bases lay between the germline ends. CDR3 sequence reads: CASSHGSDYEQYF. The CDR3 DNA follows: TGCGCCAGCAGCCACGGGAGCGACTACGAGCAGTACTTC.

CDR3 DNA sequence: TGTGCCAGCAGCTTTCTAGGGGTCGGCGGAGAGACCCAGTACTTC. This encodes CASSFLGVGGETQYF. The rearrangement uses TRBV5-7 and TRBJ2-5, with D tentatively TRBD1 (5 bases). TRBV5-7 is an open reading frame, and its role is uncertain. The CDR3 is made up of 15 amino acids. The germline V and J ends were trimmed by 2 bases and 4 bases, with 15 bases remaining between them.

This rearrangement joins TRBV5-1 to TRBJ1-2, with 12 positions matching TRBD1. Germline loops: CDR1 SGHRS, CDR2 YFSETQ. This CDR3 is 14 amino acids long. V lost 4 bases, J lost 6 bases, and 4 bases stayed unmatched. The CDR3 DNA reads as TGCGCCAGCAGCCCCGGGACAGGGGGCCATGGCTACACCTTC. It codes for CASSPGTGGHGYTF.

The genes are TRBV20-1 and TRBJ1-2; D not resolved. The CDR3 spans 11 residues. V dropped 3 bases and J dropped 4 bases, with 6 bases sitting between them. CDR1 is DFQATT and CDR2 is SNEGSKA in the germline V gene (reference sequence). The CDR3 region has the DNA TGCAGTGCTAGTCGGGTCTATGGCTACACCTTC. This codes for CSASRVYGYTF.

This clone appeared a single time. The V and J genes are TRBV7-8 and TRBJ2-1, with D unclear. Germline CDR1 SGHVS, CDR2 FQNEAQ. V lost 1 base and J 0 bases, leaving 16 bases between the germline ends. The CDR3 spans 18 residues. CDR3 protein: CASSLEVGQLSSYNEQFF. The CDR3 coding sequence is TGTGCCAGCAGCTTAGAAGTTGGTCAACTGAGCTCCTACAATGAGCAGTTCTTC. The full variable domain, completed using reference TRBV7-8 and TRBJ2-1, is GAGVSQSPRYKVAKRGQDVALRCDPISGHVSLFWYQQALGQGPEFLTYFQNEAQLDKSGLPSDRFFAERPEGSVSTLKIQRTQQEDSAVYLCASSLEVGQLSSYNEQFFGPGTRLTVL.

This chain connects TRBV7-9 to TRBJ1-6; TRBD1 matches 8 bases. Germline V gene data show CDR1 as SEHNR and CDR2 as FQNEAQ (reference sequence). Trimming took 5 bases from V and 8 from J; bases not matched to a gene: 8. The CDR3 is 15 residues long. CDR3 nucleotides: TGTGCCAGCAGCAGTGCGACAGGGGACTATTCACCCCTCCACTTT. It codes for CASSSATGDYSPLHF.

On this clone: An end of the junction does not agree with germline; a read error may underlie this. This chain joins TRBV7-7 and TRBJ1-3; D is undetermined. This CDR3 has 15 residues. Germline V gene lookup returns CDR1 SSHAT and CDR2 FNYEAQ (reference sequence). CDR3: CASSPRFGIGNTIYF. The CDR3 coding sequence is TGTGCTAGCAGCCCCCGTTTCGGGATAGGAAACACCATATATTTT.

The V gene is TRBV6-6, the J gene TRBJ1-4; TRBD1 agrees at 9 bases. From germline, CDR1 is MNHNY and CDR2 SVGAGI (reference sequence). Germline trimming cut 2 bases from V and 5 bases from J; bases unmatched to any gene: 0. The CDR3 covers 14 residues. CDR3 coding DNA: TGTGCCAGCAGTTACGGGACAGGGAATGAAAAACTGTTTTTT. Its translation is CASSYGTGNEKLFF.

The V call is TRBV7-8, the J call TRBJ2-7, with 7 bases matching TRBD1. Per germline, CDR1 SGHVS and CDR2 FQNEAQ. The V gene end was trimmed by 6 bases and the J gene end by 0 bases; junction bases not matched to a gene: 8. The CDR3 totals 15 residues. The DNA for the CDR3 is TGTGCCAGCAGACCCGCAGGGGGATCCTCCTACGAGCAGTACTTC. It is translated as CASRPAGGSSYEQYF.

This chain links TRBV28 with TRBJ2-7; the D is unclear. Germline V gene data show CDR1 as MDHEN and CDR2 as SYDVKM. CDR3 length equals 13 residues. With 4 bases removed from V and 3 bases from J, the gap between germline ends came to 10 bases. Written as DNA, the CDR3 is TGTGCCAGCAGTTCCCCGCGAGTCTACGAGCAGTACTTC. The encoded protein is CASSSPRVYEQYF.

This rearrangement joins TRBV28 to TRBJ2-2; 12 bases agree with TRBD2. Germline V gives CDR1 MDHEN, CDR2 SYDVKM. This CDR3 is 19 amino acids long. Trimming cost V 6 bases and J 4 bases; bases outside gene matches: 15. DNA of the CDR3: TGTGCCAGCAGCCCTACAAGACTAGCGGGGGCCTCCTCCACCGGGGAGCTGTTTTTT. Translated, it gives CASSPTRLAGASSTGELFF.

The chain has TRBV9 and TRBJ1-3; no clear D. The CDR3 extends over 13 amino acids. Deletions cut 2 bases from V and 3 bases from J, with 6 bases between. CDR1 is SGDLS, CDR2 YYNGEE, per germline. The CDR3 nucleotides read TGTGCCAGCAGCGTTGGACGTGGAAACACCATATATTTT. Its translation is CASSVGRGNTIYF.

The chain uses TRBV28 and TRBJ1-6, with D perhaps TRBD1 (6 bases). V was trimmed by 8 bases and J by 3 bases, leaving 11 bases between them. The length of the CDR3 is 14 residues. Germline V gene data show CDR1 as MDHEN and CDR2 as SYDVKM. As DNA, the CDR3 is TGTGCCAGCGTTCAGACAGGCTATAATTCACCCCTCCACTTT. As protein: CASVQTGYNSPLHF.

The chain has TRBV28 and TRBJ2-7; perhaps D is TRBD1 or TRBD2 (5 bases each). Germline V gives CDR1 MDHEN, CDR2 SYDVKM. Deletions cut 2 bases from V and 7 bases from J, with 18 bases between. The CDR3 contains 15 residues. The CDR3 loop is CASSLGGEGRVEQYF. The CDR3 DNA reads TGTGCCAGCAGTTTAGGGGGAGAGGGTCGGGTGGAGCAGTACTTC.

Turning to this clone: An end of the junction differs from the germline gene, which may be a read error. For the CDR3, the DNA is TGTGCTAGCAGCTTAGGTGCCGCCCCAGGAGCAGAGACCCAGTACTTC. It encodes CASSLGAAPGAETQYF. This chain joins TRBV7-7 and TRBJ2-5; D remains ambiguous. Germline assignment: CDR1 SSHAT and CDR2 FNYEAQ (reference sequence). This CDR3 is built from 16 residues.

The gene calls are TRBV29-1 and TRBJ1-5; weak D call: TRBD1 (6 bases). CDR1 SQVTM and CDR2 ANQGSEA come from the germline V gene. The germline V and J ends were trimmed by 5 bases and 5 bases, with 19 bases remaining between them. The CDR3 contains 15 residues. The CDR3 is CSVLVQGRGDQPQHF. CDR3 bases: TGCAGCGTTCTGGTACAGGGACGAGGGGATCAGCCCCAGCATTTT. The full variable domain, with the rest looked up from reference TRBV29-1 and TRBJ1-5, is SAVISQKPSRDICQRGTSLTIQCQVDSQVTMMFWYRQQPGQSLTLIATANQGSEATYESGFVIDKFPISRPNLTFSTLTVSNMSPEDSSIYLCSVLVQGRGDQPQHFGDGTRLSIL.

This chain connects TRBV10-3 to TRBJ2-3; no reliable D call. The V gene's germline CDR1 is ENHRY and CDR2 SYGVKD. V was shortened by 6 bases and J by 6 bases, with 22 bases between the two germline ends. The CDR3 totals 16 residues. This CDR3 is CAISPQLMPSPDTQYF. As DNA, the CDR3 is TGTGCCATCAGCCCCCAACTAATGCCGTCACCGGATACGCAGTATTTT.

J is TRBJ2-3 and V is TRBV6-1; TRBD1 or TRBD2 may be the D gene (5 bases each). The V end lost 10 bases, the J end lost 0 bases, and 11 bases lay between the germline ends. Germline assignment: CDR1 MNHNS and CDR2 SASEGT. The CDR3 covers 13 residues. The chain's CDR3 is CATGTYSTDTQYF. DNA of the CDR3: TGTGCCACCGGGACCTATAGCACAGATACGCAGTATTTT.

The rearrangement links TRBV7-5 to TRBJ1-5; TRBD1 is taken as the D call from the table, unchecked against the DNA. TRBV7-5 is a known pseudogene. The CDR3 is made up of 18 amino acids. The CDR3 loop is CARSTTKDRAYSNQPQHF. In nucleotides, the CDR3 is TGTGCCAGAAGCACGACTAAGGACAGGGCTTATAGCAATCAGCCCCAGCATTTT.

This clone was seen a handful of times. The J gene is TRBJ1-1, the V gene TRBV9, with 9 bases matching TRBD1. The CDR3 is 14 amino acids. Per germline, CDR1 SGDLS and CDR2 YYNGEE. Trimming removed 4 bases from V and 6 bases from J; junction bases left unmatched: 7. DNA of the CDR3: TGTGCCAGCAGCCCCTCGACAGGGGGACCTGAAGCTTTCTTT. Amino acids: CASSPSTGGPEAFF.

The chain joins TRBV28 to TRBJ2-4; 8 nucleotides agree with TRBD2. After removal of 2 bases from V and 1 base from J, the junction contained 4 bases not matched to a gene. Germline loops: CDR1 MDHEN, CDR2 SYDVKM. The CDR3 totals 16 residues. CDR3 DNA: TGTGCCAGCAGTTTAGCGGGGGGAGTCGCCAAAAACATTCAGTACTTC. This gives the protein CASSLAGGVAKNIQYF.

This clone was picked up one time. This chain connects TRBV7-3 to TRBJ2-5; tentatively, D is TRBD1 or TRBD2 (5 bases each). Trimming cost V 5 bases and J 5 bases, with 18 bases left between them. CDR1 and CDR2 (germline): SGHTA, FQGTGA. The CDR3 runs to 15 residues. CDR3 residues: CASSPDSAEGETQYF. The CDR3 DNA is TGTGCCAGCAGCCCTGACAGTGCCGAGGGGGAGACCCAGTACTTC.

This chain joins TRBV7-3 and TRBJ1-1; no clear D gene. From germline, CDR1 is SGHTA and CDR2 FQGTGA. The ends were cut back, 6 bases at V and 6 bases at J, with 14 bases in the middle. CDR3 length equals 13 residues. CDR3 in amino acids: CASRLTSGAEAFF. The CDR3 DNA is TGTGCCAGCAGGCTTACTTCCGGCGCTGAAGCTTTCTTT.

The chain combines TRBV2 with TRBJ1-4; no clear D. The CDR3 spans 11 residues. Trimming left V 7 bases short and J 7 bases short, with 7 bases between. The germline V gene has CDR1 SNHLY and CDR2 FYNNEI. The CDR3 sequence: CASTFSEKLFF. The CDR3 coding sequence is TGTGCCAGCACCTTTAGTGAAAAACTGTTTTTT.

J is TRBJ2-1 and V is TRBV21-1; TRBD1 reflects the table's D call only, with no check against the DNA. TRBV21-1 has pseudogene status. This CDR3 region has 15 residues. The chain's CDR3 is CASSKGTGGGNEQFF. As DNA, the CDR3 is TGTGCCAGCAGTAAGGGAACAGGGGGGGGCAATGAGCAGTTCTTC.